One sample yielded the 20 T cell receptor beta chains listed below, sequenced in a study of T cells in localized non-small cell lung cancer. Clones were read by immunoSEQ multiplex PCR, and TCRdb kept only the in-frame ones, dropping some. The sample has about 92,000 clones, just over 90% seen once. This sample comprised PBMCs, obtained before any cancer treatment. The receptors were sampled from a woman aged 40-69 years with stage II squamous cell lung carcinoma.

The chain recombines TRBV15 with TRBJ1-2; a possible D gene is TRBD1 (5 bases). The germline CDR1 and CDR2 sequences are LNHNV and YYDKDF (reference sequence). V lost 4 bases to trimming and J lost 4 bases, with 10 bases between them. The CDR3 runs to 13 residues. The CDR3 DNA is TGTGCCACCAGCAATCAGGGATCCTATGGCTACACCTTC. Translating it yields CATSNQGSYGYTF.

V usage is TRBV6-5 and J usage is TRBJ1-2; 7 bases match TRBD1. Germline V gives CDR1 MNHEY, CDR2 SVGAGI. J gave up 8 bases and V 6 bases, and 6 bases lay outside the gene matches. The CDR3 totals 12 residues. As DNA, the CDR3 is TGTGCCAGCAGAAGGGACAGCGGGGGCTACACCTTC. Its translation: CASRRDSGGYTF.

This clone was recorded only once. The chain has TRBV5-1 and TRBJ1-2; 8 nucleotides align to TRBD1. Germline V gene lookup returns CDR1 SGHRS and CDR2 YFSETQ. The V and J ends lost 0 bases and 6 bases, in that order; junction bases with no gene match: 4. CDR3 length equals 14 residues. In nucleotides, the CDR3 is TGCGCCAGCAGCTTGGACAGGGGGAAGAATGGCTACACCTTC. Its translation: CASSLDRGKNGYTF.

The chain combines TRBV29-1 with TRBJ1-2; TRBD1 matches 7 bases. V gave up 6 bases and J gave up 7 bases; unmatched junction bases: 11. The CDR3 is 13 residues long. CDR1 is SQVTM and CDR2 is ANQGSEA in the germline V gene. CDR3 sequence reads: CSVEQGFGLGYTF. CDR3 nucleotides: TGCAGCGTCGAACAGGGGTTCGGTCTTGGCTACACCTTC.

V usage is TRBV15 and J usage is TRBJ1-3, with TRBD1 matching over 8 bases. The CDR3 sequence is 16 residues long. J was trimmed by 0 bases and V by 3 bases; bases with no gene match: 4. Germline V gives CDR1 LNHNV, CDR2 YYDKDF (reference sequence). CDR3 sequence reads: CATSRGQANSGNTIYF. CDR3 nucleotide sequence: TGTGCCACCAGCAGGGGACAGGCAAACTCTGGAAACACCATATATTTT.

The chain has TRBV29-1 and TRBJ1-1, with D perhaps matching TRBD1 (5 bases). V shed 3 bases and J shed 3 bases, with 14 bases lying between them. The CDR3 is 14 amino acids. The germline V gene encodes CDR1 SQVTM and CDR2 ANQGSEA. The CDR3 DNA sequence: TGCAGCGTTGATGTGAGGGGATGGGACACTGAAGCTTTCTTT. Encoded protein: CSVDVRGWDTEAFF.

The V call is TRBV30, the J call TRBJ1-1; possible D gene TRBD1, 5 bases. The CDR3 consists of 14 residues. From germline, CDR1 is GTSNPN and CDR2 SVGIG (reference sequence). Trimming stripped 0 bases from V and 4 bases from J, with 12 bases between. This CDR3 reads CAWSVVPGFTEAFF. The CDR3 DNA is TGTGCCTGGAGTGTGGTCCCAGGGTTCACTGAAGCTTTCTTT.

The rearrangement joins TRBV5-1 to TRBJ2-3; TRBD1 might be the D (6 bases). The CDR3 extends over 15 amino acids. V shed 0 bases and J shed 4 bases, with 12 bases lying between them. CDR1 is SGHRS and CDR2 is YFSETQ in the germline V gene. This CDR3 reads CASSLGGRGADTQYF. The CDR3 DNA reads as TGCGCCAGCAGCTTGGGGGGGCGCGGTGCAGATACGCAGTATTTT.

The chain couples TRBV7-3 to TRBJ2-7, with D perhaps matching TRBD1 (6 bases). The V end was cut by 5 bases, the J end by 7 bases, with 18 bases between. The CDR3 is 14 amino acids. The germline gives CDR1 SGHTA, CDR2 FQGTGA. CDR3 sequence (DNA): TGTGCCAGCAGCCCCACAGGGAATCGTGGAGAGCAGTACTTC. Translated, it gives CASSPTGNRGEQYF. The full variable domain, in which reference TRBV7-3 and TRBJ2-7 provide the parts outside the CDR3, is GAGVSQTPSNKVTEKGKYVELRCDPISGHTALYWYRQSLGQGPEFLIYFQGTGAADDSGLPNDRFFAVRPEGSVSTLKIQRTERGDSAVYLCASSPTGNRGEQYFGPGTRLTVT.

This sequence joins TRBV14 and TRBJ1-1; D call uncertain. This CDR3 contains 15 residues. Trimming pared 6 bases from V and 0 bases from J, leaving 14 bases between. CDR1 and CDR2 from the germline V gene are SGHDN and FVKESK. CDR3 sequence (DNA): TGTGCCAGCAGAAGCCGAGACTTAATGAACACTGAAGCTTTCTTT. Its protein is CASRSRDLMNTEAFF.

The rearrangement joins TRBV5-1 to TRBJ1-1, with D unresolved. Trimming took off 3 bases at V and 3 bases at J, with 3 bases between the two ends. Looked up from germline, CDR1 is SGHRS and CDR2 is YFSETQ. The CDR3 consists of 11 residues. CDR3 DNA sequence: TGCGCCAGCAGCTCCTACACTGAAGCTTTCTTT. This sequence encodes CASSSYTEAFF.

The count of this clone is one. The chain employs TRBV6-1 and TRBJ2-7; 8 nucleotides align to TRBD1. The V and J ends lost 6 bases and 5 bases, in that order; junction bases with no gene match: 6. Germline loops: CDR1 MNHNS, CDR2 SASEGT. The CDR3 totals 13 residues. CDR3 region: CASRIQGANEQYF. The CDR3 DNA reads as TGTGCCAGCAGGATCCAGGGGGCCAACGAGCAGTACTTC.

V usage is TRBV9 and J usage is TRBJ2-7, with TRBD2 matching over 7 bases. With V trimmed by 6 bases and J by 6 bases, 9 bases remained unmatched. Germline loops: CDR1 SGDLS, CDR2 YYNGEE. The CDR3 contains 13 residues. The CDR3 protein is CASTPFPGGEQYF. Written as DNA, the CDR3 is TGTGCCAGCACCCCATTCCCGGGGGGCGAGCAGTACTTC.

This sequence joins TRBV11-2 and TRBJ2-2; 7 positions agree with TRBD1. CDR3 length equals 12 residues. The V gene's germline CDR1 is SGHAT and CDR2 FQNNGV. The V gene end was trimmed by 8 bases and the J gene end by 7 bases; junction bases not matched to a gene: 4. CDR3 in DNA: TGTGCCAGCCCCACAGGGGTCGGGGAGCTGTTTTTT. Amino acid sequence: CASPTGVGELFF.

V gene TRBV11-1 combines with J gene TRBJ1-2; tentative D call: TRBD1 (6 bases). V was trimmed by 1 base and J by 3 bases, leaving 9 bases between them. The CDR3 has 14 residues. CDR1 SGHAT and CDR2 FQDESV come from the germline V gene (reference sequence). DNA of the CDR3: TGTGCCAGCAGCTTAGTGGCAGGGGACTATGGCTACACCTTC. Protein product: CASSLVAGDYGYTF.

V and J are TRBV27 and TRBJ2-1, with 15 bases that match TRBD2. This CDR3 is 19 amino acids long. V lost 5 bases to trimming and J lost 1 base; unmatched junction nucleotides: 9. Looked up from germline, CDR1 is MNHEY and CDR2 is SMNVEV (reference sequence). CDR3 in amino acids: CASSPPGLAGGMSYNEQFF. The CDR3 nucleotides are TGTGCCAGCAGTCCCCCGGGACTAGCGGGAGGTATGTCCTACAATGAGCAGTTCTTC.

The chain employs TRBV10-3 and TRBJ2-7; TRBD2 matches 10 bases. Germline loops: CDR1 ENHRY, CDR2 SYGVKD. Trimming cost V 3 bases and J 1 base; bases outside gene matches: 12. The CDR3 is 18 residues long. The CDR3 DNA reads TGTGCCATCAGTGACCCGATTAGCGGGGGGTCCAAATCCTACGAGCAGTACTTC. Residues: CAISDPISGGSKSYEQYF.

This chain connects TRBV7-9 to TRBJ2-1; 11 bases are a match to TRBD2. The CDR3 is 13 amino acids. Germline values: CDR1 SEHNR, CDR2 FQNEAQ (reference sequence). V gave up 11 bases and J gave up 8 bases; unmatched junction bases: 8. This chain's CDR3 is CACGLAGGHEQFF. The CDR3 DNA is TGTGCCTGCGGGCTAGCGGGAGGTCATGAGCAGTTCTTC.

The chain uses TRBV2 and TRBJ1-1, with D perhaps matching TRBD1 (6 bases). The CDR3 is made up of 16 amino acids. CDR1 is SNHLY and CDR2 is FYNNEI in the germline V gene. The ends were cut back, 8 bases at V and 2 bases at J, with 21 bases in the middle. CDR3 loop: CASRFAGGRANTEAFF. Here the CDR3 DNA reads TGTGCCAGCCGATTCGCCGGGGGCAGGGCTAACACTGAAGCTTTCTTT.

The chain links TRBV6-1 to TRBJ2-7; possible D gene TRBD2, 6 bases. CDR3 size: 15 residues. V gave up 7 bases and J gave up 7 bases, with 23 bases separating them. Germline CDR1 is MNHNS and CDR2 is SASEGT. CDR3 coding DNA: TGTGCCAGCACCCTTGGGGACTTGAATCTTGGAGAGCAGTACTTC. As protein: CASTLGDLNLGEQYF.